Each of the 16 T cell receptor beta chains below was sequenced from the same sample in a study of early T cells in non-severe SARS-CoV-2 infection (dated by TCRdb to about 2021). The method was 5' RACE. The reads were generated on a NextSeq 500. TCRdb reworked the public reads: Q25 trimming with fastp, MiXCR clone assembly, productive beta chains retained. Records with the same CDR3 protein are collapsed into one entry carrying the most frequent genes and DNA. This sample holds roughly 75,000 distinct CDR3 sequences; approximately 15% were observed only once. About 3.1% of the sample comes from the top ten. Specimen: whole blood. These receptors came from an adult who was a healthcare worker with PCR-confirmed SARS-CoV-2 infection or an uninfected control (not recorded which).

This clonotype was found a few times. The V call is TRBV28, the J call TRBJ1-5; D possibly corresponds to TRBD1 (5 bases). The V gene's germline CDR1 is MDHEN and CDR2 SYDVKM. The germline V and J ends were trimmed by 5 bases and 2 bases, with 16 bases remaining between them. The CDR3 loop spans 16 amino acids. The CDR3 DNA sequence: TGTGCCAGCAGTCCCCTTCTCGGGACGGGCAATCAGCCCCAGCATTTT. Its protein product is CASSPLLGTGNQPQHF.

This clonotype was detected only a few times. V is TRBV7-3 and J is TRBJ2-1, with 12 nucleotides matching TRBD2. Unmatched junction bases numbered 8, after V lost 4 bases and J lost 10 bases. Germline V lookup: CDR1 SGHTA, CDR2 FQGTGA. The CDR3 contains 15 residues. CDR3 loop: CASSSKTSGSGEQFF. The CDR3 DNA sequence: TGTGCCAGCAGCTCGAAGACTAGCGGGAGTGGGGAGCAGTTCTTC.

The chain couples TRBV7-3 to TRBJ2-2; D remains unclear. The CDR3 is made up of 16 amino acids. CDR1 and CDR2 (germline): SGHTA, FQGTGA. The V end lost 5 bases, the J end lost 8 bases, and 21 bases lay between the germline ends. CDR3 in DNA: TGTGCCAGCAGCGCAAGGGATGGTCTCCCCCCGGGGGAGCTGTTTTTT. Translating it yields CASSARDGLPPGELFF.

V usage is TRBV5-1 and J usage is TRBJ2-7, with 10 bases fitting TRBD2. Germline V gives CDR1 SGHRS, CDR2 YFSETQ. J lost 2 bases, V lost 0 bases, and 8 bases had no gene match. The CDR3 length is 17 residues. The chain's CDR3 is CASSLAPSGGATYEQYF. For the CDR3, the DNA is TGCGCCAGCAGCTTGGCCCCTAGCGGGGGTGCAACCTACGAGCAGTACTTC.

A few counts support this clonotype. CDR3: CASSLSHRFSYEQYF. The CDR3 DNA reads as TGTGCCAGCAGCTTGTCCCACCGGTTCTCCTACGAGCAGTACTTC. The gene calls are TRBV5-6 and TRBJ2-7; D gene uncertain. This CDR3 contains 15 residues. With 1 base removed from V and 0 bases from J, the gap between germline ends came to 11 bases. Germline V gives CDR1 SGHDT, CDR2 YYEEEE.

For this clonotype: A read error may produce the germline difference seen at one junction end. V is TRBV7-7 and J is TRBJ2-2; D could derive from TRBD1 or TRBD2 (5 bases each). The CDR3 runs to 15 residues. Germline lookup yields CDR1 SSHAT and CDR2 FNYEAQ (reference sequence). The CDR3, as DNA: TGTGCTAGCAGCTTAGGGACCCCAGGCACCGGGGAGCTGTTTTTT. It codes for CASSLGTPGTGELFF.

The J gene is TRBJ2-3, the V gene TRBV11-2; a weak D match, TRBD2 (5 bases). Trimming left V 5 bases short and J 3 bases short, with 9 bases between. The germline V gene has CDR1 SGHAT and CDR2 FQNNGV. The CDR3 totals 13 residues. DNA of the CDR3: TGTGCCAGCAGCGGAGGACCAACAGATACGCAGTATTTT. Protein product: CASSGGPTDTQYF. Combining the CDR3 with reference TRBV11-2 and TRBJ2-3 gives the whole variable domain EAGVAQSPRYKIIEKRQSVAFWCNPISGHATLYWYQQILGQGPKLLIQFQNNGVVDDSQLPKDRFSAERLKGVDSTLKIQPAKLEDSAVYLCASSGGPTDTQYFGPGTRLTVL.

The V and J genes are TRBV11-2 and TRBJ2-3; D is possibly TRBD2 (5 bases). Germline loops: CDR1 SGHAT, CDR2 FQNNGV. The CDR3 runs to 13 residues. V was clipped by 3 bases and J by 6 bases, with 10 bases between them. CDR3 nucleotides: TGTGCCAGCAGCTTCGGGAAGTTGGATACGCAGTATTTT. Protein: CASSFGKLDTQYF.

The chain has TRBV2 and TRBJ2-7; TRBD1 aligns across 9 bases. CDR3 length: 14 amino acids. J lost 2 bases, V lost 8 bases, and 7 bases had no gene match. Germline V gives CDR1 SNHLY, CDR2 FYNNEI. The chain's CDR3 is CASGGTGTPYEQYF. The CDR3, as DNA: TGTGCCAGCGGGGGGACAGGGACCCCCTACGAGCAGTACTTC.

This chain links TRBV29-1 with TRBJ1-2; 9 bases are shared with TRBD1. J gave up 5 bases and V 6 bases, and 10 bases lay outside the gene matches. This CDR3 has 14 residues. CDR1 is SQVTM and CDR2 is ANQGSEA in the germline V gene. The CDR3: CSVAITGGGYGYTF. The CDR3 nucleotides read TGCAGCGTCGCGATCACAGGGGGCGGTTATGGCTACACCTTC.

There are a few counts of this clonotype. Here the CDR3 reads CASSRDRVMTEAFF. CDR3 nucleotide sequence: TGTGCCAGCAGCAGGGACAGGGTGATGACTGAAGCTTTCTTT. The chain employs TRBV11-3 and TRBJ1-1, with TRBD1 matching 9 bases. V dropped 5 bases and J dropped 5; count of bases not matched to a gene: 6. The CDR3 totals 14 residues. The germline gives CDR1 SGHNT, CDR2 YENEEA.

This clonotype has at least ten counts. The chain links TRBV9 to TRBJ2-1; maybe TRBD1 (8 bases). The CDR3 sequence is 16 residues long. V lost 0 bases to trimming and J lost 6 bases, with 16 bases between them. Germline V gene sequence: CDR1 SGDLS, CDR2 YYNGEE. The chain's CDR3 is CASSVAGQGGGNEQFF. DNA of the CDR3: TGTGCCAGCAGCGTAGCAGGACAGGGAGGGGGCAATGAGCAGTTCTTC.

V usage is TRBV5-1 and J usage is TRBJ2-1; 11 bases are shared with TRBD2. Germline V gives CDR1 SGHRS, CDR2 YFSETQ. J gave up 7 bases and V 4 bases, and 4 bases lay outside the gene matches. The CDR3 is 14 residues long. CDR3 bases: TGCGCCAGCAGCCCATTAGCGGGGGGGAATGAGCAGTTCTTC. Residues: CASSPLAGGNEQFF.

This chain uses TRBV3-1 with TRBJ2-2; 9 bases map to TRBD2. In germline, CDR1 is LGHDT, CDR2 YNNKEL (reference sequence). The CDR3 covers 12 residues. V lost 6 bases to trimming and J lost 7 bases; unmatched junction nucleotides: 0. The chain's CDR3 is CASRLAGGELFF. For the CDR3, the DNA is TGTGCCAGCAGACTAGCGGGCGGGGAGCTGTTTTTT.

The V gene is TRBV30, the J gene TRBJ1-1, with TRBD1 as a possible D gene (6 bases). The CDR3 contains 12 residues. From germline, CDR1 is GTSNPN and CDR2 SVGIG (reference sequence). V lost 5 bases and J lost 3, with 10 bases in between. The CDR3 sequence is CAWGQGHTEAFF. Here the CDR3 DNA reads TGTGCCTGGGGGCAGGGGCACACTGAAGCTTTCTTT. The full variable domain, rest sourced from reference TRBV30 and TRBJ1-1, is SQTIHQWPATLVQPVGSPLSLECTVEGTSNPNLYWYRQAAGRGLQLLFYSVGIGQISSEVPQNLSASRPQDRQFILSSKKLLLSDSGFYLCAWGQGHTEAFFGQGTRLTVV.

This clonotype appeared many times. The chain uses TRBV10-3 and TRBJ2-3; the D gene could be TRBD1 or TRBD2 (5 bases each). V lost 7 bases and J lost 2, with 10 bases in between. CDR3 length: 13 residues. Germline assignment: CDR1 ENHRY and CDR2 SYGVKD. CDR3 bases: TGTGCCATCACCCCCGGGGCCACAGATACGCAGTATTTT. Protein sequence: CAITPGATDTQYF.